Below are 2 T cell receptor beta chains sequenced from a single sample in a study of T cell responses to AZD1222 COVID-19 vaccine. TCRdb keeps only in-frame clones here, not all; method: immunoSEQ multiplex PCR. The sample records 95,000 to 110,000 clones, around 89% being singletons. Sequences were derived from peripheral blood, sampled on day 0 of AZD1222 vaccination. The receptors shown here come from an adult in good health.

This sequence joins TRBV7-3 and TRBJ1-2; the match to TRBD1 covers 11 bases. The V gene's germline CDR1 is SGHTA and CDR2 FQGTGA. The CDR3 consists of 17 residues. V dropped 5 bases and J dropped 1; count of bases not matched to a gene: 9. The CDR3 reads CASSKFPGQGDNYGYTF. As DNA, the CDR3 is TGTGCCAGCAGCAAGTTTCCGGGACAGGGGGATAACTATGGCTACACCTTC.

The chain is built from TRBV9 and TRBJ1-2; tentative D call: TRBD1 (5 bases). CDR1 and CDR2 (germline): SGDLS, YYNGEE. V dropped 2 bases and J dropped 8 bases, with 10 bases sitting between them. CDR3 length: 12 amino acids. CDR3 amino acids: CASSVHGGGYTF. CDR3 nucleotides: TGTGCCAGCAGCGTGCACGGGGGAGGCTACACCTTC.